Listed here are 27 T cell receptor beta chains from one sample, sequenced in a study of Graves' ophthalmopathy and Graves' hyperthyroidism. Researchers took RNA transcripts and amplified TCR beta CDR3 regions from them. The workflow started with a first-round RT-PCR run with HTBI primers and then moved on to a second-round multiplex PCR. TCRdb reprocessed the multiplex PCR reads with MiXCR, giving one entry per CDR3 protein. Of approximately 210,000 distinct CDR3 sequences listed, 25% to 30% are singletons. Material: peripheral blood. These receptors all come from a man aged 50 to 60 with Graves' ophthalmopathy.

This clonotype has just a few counts. The V call is TRBV7-2, the J call TRBJ2-5, with D hard to call. Trimming took 4 bases from V and 5 from J, leaving 11 bases between them. This CDR3 has 13 amino acids. Germline V gene sequence: CDR1 SGHTA, CDR2 FQGNSA. CDR3 region: CASSSWVPETQYF. The CDR3 DNA sequence: TGTGCCAGCAGCTCGTGGGTCCCGGAGACCCAGTACTTC. Full variable domain (outside the CDR3, taken from reference TRBV7-2 and TRBJ2-5): GAGVSQSPSNKVTEKGKDVELRCDPISGHTALYWYRQSLGQGLEFLIYFQGNSAPDKSGLPSDRFSAERTGGSVSTLTIQRTQQEDSAVYLCASSSWVPETQYFGPGTRLLVL.

This clonotype showed up many times. The genes are TRBV7-2 and TRBJ2-7, with D maybe TRBD2 (6 bases). Per the germline V gene, CDR1 is SGHTA and CDR2 is FQGNSA. The CDR3 consists of 11 residues. V was cut by 5 bases and J by 6 bases, with 8 bases left in between. CDR3 loop: CASSTGGEQYF. Written as DNA, the CDR3 is TGTGCCAGCAGCACCGGGGGCGAGCAGTACTTC.

This clonotype was seen ten or more times. The chain couples TRBV6-2 or TRBV6-3 to TRBJ1-5; tentative D call: TRBD1 (6 bases). The CDR3 has 16 amino acids. Germline loops: CDR1 MNHEY, CDR2 SVGEGT. V shed 5 bases and J shed 1 base, with 15 bases lying between them. CDR3 bases: TGTGCCAGCAGTGACACAGGGTTAGGGAGCAATCAGCCCCAGCATTTT. This encodes CASSDTGLGSNQPQHF.

This clonotype was picked up many times. The V call is TRBV29-1, the J call TRBJ1-2; 7 nucleotides match TRBD1. Germline CDR1 and CDR2: SQVTM and ANQGSEA. This CDR3 is 16 amino acids long. After removal of 6 bases from V and 7 bases from J, the junction contained 20 bases not matched to a gene. CDR3 protein: CSVAPGQAALMPGYTF. DNA of the CDR3: TGCAGCGTCGCACCAGGACAGGCGGCACTGATGCCTGGCTACACCTTC. The variable domain in full, completed from reference TRBV29-1 and TRBJ1-2, reads SAVISQKPSRDICQRGTSLTIQCQVDSQVTMMFWYRQQPGQSLTLIATANQGSEATYESGFVIDKFPISRPNLTFSTLTVSNMSPEDSSIYLCSVAPGQAALMPGYTFGSGTRLTVV.

This clonotype was found many times. The chain links TRBV6-1 to TRBJ2-7, with D possibly being TRBD1 (6 bases). Germline CDR1 MNHNS, CDR2 SASEGT. The CDR3 contains 13 residues. V was trimmed by 7 bases and J by 2 bases, leaving 12 bases between them. Here the CDR3 reads CASNPGATYEQYF. DNA for the CDR3: TGTGCCAGCAATCCAGGGGCCACCTACGAGCAGTACTTC.

This clonotype was seen only a few times. The chain links TRBV6-5 to TRBJ2-7; TRBD2 is a possible D gene (5 bases). Germline V gives CDR1 MNHEY, CDR2 SVGAGI. There are 14 residues in the CDR3. V was clipped by 2 bases and J by 7 bases, with 15 bases between them. CDR3 coding DNA: TGTGCCAGCAGTTACCTAGCCGAGGGATGGGAGCAGTACTTC. Encoded protein: CASSYLAEGWEQYF.

V is TRBV28 and J is TRBJ1-1, with 8 nucleotides matching TRBD1. This CDR3 comprises 14 residues. Germline V gives CDR1 MDHEN, CDR2 SYDVKM. V shed 2 bases, J shed 8 bases, and the junction held 7 bases outside the gene matches. CDR3: CASSLHRDRTEAFF. CDR3 nucleotide sequence: TGTGCCAGCAGTTTACACCGGGACAGGACCGAAGCTTTCTTT.

This clonotype occurred many times. This rearrangement joins TRBV20-1 to TRBJ2-7, with TRBD2 matching over 8 bases. The V segment lost 3 bases and the J segment 5 bases; nucleotides outside the gene matches: 15. CDR1 and CDR2 (germline): DFQATT, SNEGSKA (reference sequence). This CDR3 is 16 amino acids long. The CDR3 sequence is CSASGRGKAGVHEQYF. CDR3 bases: TGCAGTGCTAGTGGTCGAGGAAAAGCGGGAGTCCACGAGCAGTACTTC.

There are many counts of this clonotype. Written as DNA, the CDR3 is TGTGCCAGTAGTAAGACGACAGGGAACTCTCAAGAGACCCAGTACTTC. The encoded protein is CASSKTTGNSQETQYF. The V call is TRBV19, the J call TRBJ2-5, with TRBD1 matching 7 bases. The J segment lost 2 bases and the V segment lost 4 bases, leaving 10 bases of the junction unmatched. There are 16 residues in the CDR3. CDR1 LNHDA and CDR2 SQIVND come from the germline V gene (reference sequence).

This clonotype was observed many times. This rearrangement joins TRBV28 to TRBJ2-7, with D possibly being TRBD2 (5 bases). CDR1 is MDHEN, CDR2 SYDVKM, per germline. CDR3 length: 13 amino acids. The germline V and J ends were trimmed by 5 bases and 4 bases, with 12 bases remaining between them. The CDR3 DNA follows: TGTGCCAGCAGTCCTAGCTCCCTTTACGAGCAGTACTTC. Protein product: CASSPSSLYEQYF. The full variable domain, with the rest looked up from reference TRBV28 and TRBJ2-7, is DVKVTQSSRYLVKRTGEKVFLECVQDMDHENMFWYRQDPGLGLRLIYFSYDVKMKEKGDIPEGYSVSREKKERFSLILESASTNQTSMYLCASSPSSLYEQYFGPGTRLTVT.

This clonotype was recorded many times. A much larger clonotype is one base distant, so this may be a read error. The chain employs TRBV5-1 and TRBJ2-5; D ambiguous. CDR3 length: 11 amino acids. Germline CDR1 and CDR2: SGHRS and YFSETQ. The CDR3 region is CASSLKETQYF. The CDR3 DNA follows: TGTGCCAGCAGCTTAAAAGAGACCCAGTACTTC.

This clonotype was observed many times. The rearrangement joins TRBV6-5 to TRBJ2-7; tentative D call: TRBD1 (6 bases). The CDR3 loop spans 15 amino acids. Germline V lookup: CDR1 MNHEY, CDR2 SVGAGI. V lost 0 bases and J lost 2, with 11 bases in between. For the CDR3, the DNA is TGTGCCAGCAGTTACTCTAGGCCAGGGGCCTACGAGCAGTACTTC. Translation: CASSYSRPGAYEQYF.

On this clonotype: A much larger clone differs from this one at a single base, so this may be a read error. The chain has TRBV12-3 or TRBV12-4 and TRBJ1-5; D gene uncertain. This CDR3 region has 12 residues. CDR3 DNA sequence: TGTTCCAGCAGTCCCGGGCATCAGCCCCAGCATTTT. This encodes CSSSPGHQPQHF.

This clonotype was seen many times. This sequence joins TRBV6-1 and TRBJ2-3; 12 nucleotides match TRBD2. CDR3 length: 18 amino acids. J was trimmed by 0 bases and V by 2 bases; bases with no gene match: 6. The germline V gene encodes CDR1 MNHNS and CDR2 SASEGT. CDR3 sequence reads: CASSERASGRDSTDTQYF. CDR3 sequence (DNA): TGTGCCAGCAGTGAAAGGGCTAGCGGGAGGGACAGCACAGATACGCAGTATTTT.

Many counts were recorded for this clonotype. The DNA for the CDR3 is TGCAGTGCCGTGAGCCTTAGACTAGCAGCTGCGGAGCAGTACTTC. Protein sequence: CSAVSLRLAAAEQYF. The chain combines TRBV20-1 with TRBJ2-7; 7 nucleotides line up with TRBD2. Germline-derived CDR1 and CDR2 are DFQATT and SNEGSKA (reference sequence). The V and J ends lost 6 bases and 7 bases, in that order; junction bases with no gene match: 18. This CDR3 contains 15 residues.

The rearrangement joins TRBV11-2 to TRBJ1-2; D is perhaps TRBD1 (5 bases). The CDR3 sequence is 15 residues long. Trimming removed 4 bases at V and 4 bases at J, with 16 bases between. Germline loops: CDR1 SGHAT, CDR2 FQNNGV. In DNA form, the CDR3 reads TGTGCCAGCAGCTCTTTACAGGTTATAGCCTATGGCTACACCTTC. This gives the protein CASSSLQVIAYGYTF.

The table lists this clonotype with a few counts. This sequence joins TRBV6-1 and TRBJ1-1, with TRBD1 as a possible D gene (6 bases). CDR1 is MNHNS, CDR2 SASEGT, per germline. V was pared by 6 bases and J by 4 bases, with 12 bases between. CDR3 size: 13 residues. This CDR3 reads CASRSVGGTEAFF. CDR3 DNA: TGTGCCAGCAGATCAGTAGGGGGCACTGAAGCTTTCTTT.

This clonotype has ten or more counts. The rearrangement links TRBV6-2 or TRBV6-3 to TRBJ1-1; D gene uncertain. V dropped 4 bases and J dropped 6 bases, with 12 bases sitting between them. The CDR3 has 13 amino acids. Germline CDR1 is MNHEY and CDR2 is SVGEGT. The CDR3 loop is CASSLRGYSEAFF. CDR3 bases: TGTGCCAGCAGTTTGCGAGGCTATTCTGAAGCTTTCTTT.

On this clonotype itself: This clone may be a read error of a much larger clone one base away. V gene TRBV5-6 combines with J gene TRBJ2-6, with 7 bases lining up with TRBD1. The CDR3 runs 15 residues. Losses at the gene ends were 4 bases for V and 0 bases for J; bases not matched to a gene: 1. Germline V gene lookup returns CDR1 SGHDT and CDR2 YYEEEE. CDR3 coding DNA: TGTGCCAGCAGCCACAGGGGCTCTGGGGCCAACGTCCTGACTTTC. Protein: CASSHRGSGANVLTF.

There are many counts of this clonotype. This rearrangement joins TRBV11-2 to TRBJ2-7; D is uncertain. Between the trimmed V and J ends, which lost 0 bases and 11 bases, there was a span of 11 bases. Germline V gene data show CDR1 as SGHAT and CDR2 as FQNNGV. This CDR3 contains 12 residues. Written as DNA, the CDR3 is TGTGCCAGCAGCTTAGATCCATCCCTGGAGTACTTC. This gives the protein CASSLDPSLEYF.

This clonotype came up many times. The chain recombines TRBV28 with TRBJ2-7, with 10 bases lining up with TRBD1. There are 15 residues in the CDR3. Germline CDR1 MDHEN, CDR2 SYDVKM. V lost 2 bases to trimming and J lost 3 bases; unmatched junction nucleotides: 4. This CDR3 is CASSLVGQGLYEQYF. In DNA form, the CDR3 reads TGTGCCAGCAGTTTAGTGGGACAGGGGCTCTACGAGCAGTACTTC.

This clonotype has a count of ten or more. The chain combines TRBV12-3 or TRBV12-4 with TRBJ1-2; D is uncertain. The length of the CDR3 is 14 residues. Trimming left V 1 base short and J 4 bases short, with 10 bases between. The CDR3: CASSLGSFSYGYTF. The CDR3 DNA sequence: TGTGCCAGCAGTTTAGGGTCTTTCAGCTATGGCTACACCTTC.

Concerning this clonotype: One junction end does not reproduce the germline sequence, and a read error may be involved. This chain connects TRBV12-3 or TRBV12-4 to TRBJ1-5; D is perhaps TRBD1 (5 bases). The CDR3 spans 14 residues. The CDR3 bases are TGTGCCAGCAGTTTTAAGGGGTGGGATCAGACCCAGCATTTT. Its translation is CASSFKGWDQTQHF.

Ten or more counts support this clonotype. The chain joins TRBV18 to TRBJ2-3, with D perhaps matching TRBD2 (5 bases). Germline V gene sequence: CDR1 KGHSH, CDR2 LQKENI. CDR3 size: 15 residues. With 6 bases removed from V and 0 bases from J, the gap between germline ends came to 13 bases. CDR3 residues: CASSDRGPSTDTQYF. The CDR3 DNA is TGTGCCAGCTCCGACCGGGGTCCGAGCACAGATACGCAGTATTTT.

Ten or more counts support this clonotype. V is TRBV30 and J is TRBJ2-7; 7 bases are shared with TRBD2. This CDR3 spans 14 amino acids. Losses at the gene ends were 0 bases for V and 2 bases for J; bases not matched to a gene: 4. Germline CDR1 is GTSNPN and CDR2 is SVGIG (reference sequence). CDR3 amino acids: CAWSVRGVTYEQYF. CDR3 DNA: TGTGCCTGGAGTGTACGGGGGGTGACCTACGAGCAGTACTTC.

This clonotype was seen repeatedly, ten times or more. The rearrangement uses TRBV24-1 and TRBJ2-2; D remains unclear. Looked up from germline, CDR1 is KGHDR and CDR2 is SFDVKD. The CDR3 is 16 residues long. Trimming stripped 4 bases from V and 0 bases from J, with 11 bases between. The CDR3 loop is CATSESARPNTGELFF. CDR3 coding DNA: TGTGCCACCAGTGAATCTGCCAGACCGAACACCGGGGAGCTGTTTTTT.

This clonotype appeared a few times. The rearrangement uses TRBV7-2 and TRBJ2-5; 8 bases align to TRBD2. The length of the CDR3 is 17 residues. The V and J ends lost 0 bases and 5 bases, in that order; junction bases with no gene match: 11. In germline, CDR1 is SGHTA, CDR2 FQGNSA. CDR3 DNA sequence: TGTGCCAGCAGCTTAGCGCCGTCCGGCGGGAGGTGGGAGACCCAGTACTTC. It is translated as CASSLAPSGGRWETQYF. The full variable domain, with the rest looked up from reference TRBV7-2 and TRBJ2-5, is GAGVSQSPSNKVTEKGKDVELRCDPISGHTALYWYRQSLGQGLEFLIYFQGNSAPDKSGLPSDRFSAERTGGSVSTLTIQRTQQEDSAVYLCASSLAPSGGRWETQYFGPGTRLLVL.